This T cell receptor (beta chain) came from a study of T cells in narcolepsy. Overall study findings and caveats: Same-patient CSF and blood CD4+ T cell clonotypes included HCRT-specific and TRIB2-specific autoreactive ones. No autoreactive T cell clone sequences appeared in some memory CD4+ repertoires.

This table comes from immunoSEQ multiplex PCR, and its TCRdb copy is limited to in-frame clones, with some not included. The sample has about 30,000 clones, around 83% seen once; the top ten hold approximately 0.91%. Germline CDR1 is SGHAT and CDR2 is FQNNGV. V dropped 5 bases and J dropped 0; count of bases not matched to a gene: 7. The CDR3 extends over 16 amino acids. Turning to this clone: Its cognate antigen is unknown.

The source is a human donor with narcolepsy. Material: CD45RA- memory CD4+ T cells from PBMCs. The chain joins TRBV11-2 to TRBJ1-5, with 7 bases fitting TRBD1. DNA of the CDR3: TGTGCCAGCAGCCGAGGAGGGGGCTATAGCAATCAGCCCCAGCATTTT. Amino acid sequence: CASSRGGGYSNQPQHF.